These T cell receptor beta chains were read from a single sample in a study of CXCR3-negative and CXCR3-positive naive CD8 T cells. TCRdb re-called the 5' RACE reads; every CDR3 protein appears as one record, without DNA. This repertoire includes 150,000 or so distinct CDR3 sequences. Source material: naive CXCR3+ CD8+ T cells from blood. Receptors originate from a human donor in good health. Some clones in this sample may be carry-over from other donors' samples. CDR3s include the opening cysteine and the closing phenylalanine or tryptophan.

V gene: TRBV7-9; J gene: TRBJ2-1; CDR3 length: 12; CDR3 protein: CASSPGVPEQFF
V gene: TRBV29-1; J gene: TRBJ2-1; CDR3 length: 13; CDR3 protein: CSVTLSGYNEQFF
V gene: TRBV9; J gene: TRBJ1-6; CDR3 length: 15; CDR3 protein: CASSVEPYYNSPLHF
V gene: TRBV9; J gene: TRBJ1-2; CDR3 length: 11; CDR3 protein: CASSAPKGYTF
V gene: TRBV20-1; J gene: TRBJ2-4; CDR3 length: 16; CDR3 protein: CSAGRGTMAAKNIQYF
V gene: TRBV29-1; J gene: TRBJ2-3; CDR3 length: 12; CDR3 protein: CSVEGDHNTQYF
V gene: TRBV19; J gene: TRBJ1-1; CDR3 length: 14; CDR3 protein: CASSIGGTNTEAFF
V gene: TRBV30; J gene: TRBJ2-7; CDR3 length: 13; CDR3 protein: CAWRDSGTYEQYF
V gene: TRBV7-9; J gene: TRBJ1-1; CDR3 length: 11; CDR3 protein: CASSFGAVAFF
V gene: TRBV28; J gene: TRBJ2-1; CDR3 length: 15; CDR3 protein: CASSLGETEGNEQFF
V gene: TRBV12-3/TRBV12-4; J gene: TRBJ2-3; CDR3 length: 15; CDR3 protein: CATIVGDSSPGTQYF
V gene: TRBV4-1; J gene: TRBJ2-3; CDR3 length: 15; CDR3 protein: CASSQEGGSTDTQYF
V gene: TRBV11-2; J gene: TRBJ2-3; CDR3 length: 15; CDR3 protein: CASSLDNGGGDTQYF
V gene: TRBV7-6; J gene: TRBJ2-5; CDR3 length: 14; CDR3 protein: CASRTGVPQETQYF
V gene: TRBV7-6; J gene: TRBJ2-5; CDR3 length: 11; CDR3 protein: CASSSWETQYF
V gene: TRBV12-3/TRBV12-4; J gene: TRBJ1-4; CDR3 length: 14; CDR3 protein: CASSGQGAVEKLFF
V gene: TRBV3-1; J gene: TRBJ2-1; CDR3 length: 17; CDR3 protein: CASSQDGWREVLNEQFF
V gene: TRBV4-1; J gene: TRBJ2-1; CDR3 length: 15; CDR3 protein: CASSQDRASGVEQFF
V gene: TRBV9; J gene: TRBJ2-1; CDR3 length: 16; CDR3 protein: CASSVATGHPNNEQFF
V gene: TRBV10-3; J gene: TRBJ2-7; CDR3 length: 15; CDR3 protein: CAIQGTGQGFYEQYF
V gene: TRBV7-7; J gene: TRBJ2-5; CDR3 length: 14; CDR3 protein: CASSQVGIQETQYF
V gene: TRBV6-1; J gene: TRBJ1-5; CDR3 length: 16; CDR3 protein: CASSEASGSHNQPQHF
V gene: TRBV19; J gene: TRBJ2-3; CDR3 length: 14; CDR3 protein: CASSTGPPTDTQYF
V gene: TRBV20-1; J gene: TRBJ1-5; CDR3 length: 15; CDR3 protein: CSARARQGANQPQHF
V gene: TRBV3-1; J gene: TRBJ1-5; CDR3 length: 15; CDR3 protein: CASSPDGVSNQPQHF
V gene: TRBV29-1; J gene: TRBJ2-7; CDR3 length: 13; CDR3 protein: CSVGLQGAYEQYF
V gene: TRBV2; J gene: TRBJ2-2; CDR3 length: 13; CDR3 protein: CASSEDFAGELFF
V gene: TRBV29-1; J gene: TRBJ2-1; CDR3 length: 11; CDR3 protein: CSVEWGVRQFF
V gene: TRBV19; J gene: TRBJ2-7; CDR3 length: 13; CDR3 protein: CATTQGGTGEQYF
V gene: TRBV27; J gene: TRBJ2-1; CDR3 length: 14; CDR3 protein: CASSPRTGVNEQFF
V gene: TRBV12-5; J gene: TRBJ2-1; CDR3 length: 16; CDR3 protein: CASGLVMQGSYNEQFF
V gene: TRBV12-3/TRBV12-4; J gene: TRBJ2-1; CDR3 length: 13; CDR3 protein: CASTQAGEYEQFF
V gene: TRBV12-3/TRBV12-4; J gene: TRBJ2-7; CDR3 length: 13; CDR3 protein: CASSSPKSYEQYF
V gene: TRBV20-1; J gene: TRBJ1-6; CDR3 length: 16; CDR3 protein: CSARDPLGDLNSPLHF
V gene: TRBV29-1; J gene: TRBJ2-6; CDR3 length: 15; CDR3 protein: CSVVGTLYGANVLTF
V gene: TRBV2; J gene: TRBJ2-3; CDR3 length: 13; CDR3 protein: CASRGQGPDTQYF
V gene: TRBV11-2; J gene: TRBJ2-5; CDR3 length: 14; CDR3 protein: CASSLRDYSYEQYF
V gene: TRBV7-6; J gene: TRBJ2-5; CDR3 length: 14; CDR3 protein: CASSPSGGEETQYF
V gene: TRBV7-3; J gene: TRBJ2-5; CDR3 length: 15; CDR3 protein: CASSQTSGARETQYF
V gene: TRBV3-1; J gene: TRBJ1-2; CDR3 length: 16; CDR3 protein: CASSQVDTASYYGYTF
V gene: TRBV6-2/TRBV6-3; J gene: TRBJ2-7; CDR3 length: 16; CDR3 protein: CASSNLPSAPSYEQYF
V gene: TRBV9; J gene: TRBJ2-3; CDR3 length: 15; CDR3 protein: CASSVYPIDTDTQYF
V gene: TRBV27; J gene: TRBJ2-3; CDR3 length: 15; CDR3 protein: CASSLSSGGIDTQYF
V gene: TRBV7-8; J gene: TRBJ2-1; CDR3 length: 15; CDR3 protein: CASSVDRVGNNEQFF
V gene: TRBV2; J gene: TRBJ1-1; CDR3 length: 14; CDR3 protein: CASVYGTANTEAFF
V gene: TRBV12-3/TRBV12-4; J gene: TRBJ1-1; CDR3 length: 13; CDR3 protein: CASSWTPNTEAFF
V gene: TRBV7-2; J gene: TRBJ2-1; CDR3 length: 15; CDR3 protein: CASSSLAGAGNEQFF
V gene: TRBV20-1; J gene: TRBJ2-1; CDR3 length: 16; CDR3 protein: CSASFSSGSSYNEQFF
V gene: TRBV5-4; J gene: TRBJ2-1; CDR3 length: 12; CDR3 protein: CASMAGGLEQFF
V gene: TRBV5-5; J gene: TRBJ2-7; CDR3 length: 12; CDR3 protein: CASTIGYAEQYF